This T cell receptor beta chain was retrieved from a study of T-cell memory formation after mild COVID-19. The study's findings and limits: Cross-reactive memory apparently joined, as some responding clones appeared in pre-infection memory. Day 15 to 85 contractors were CD4/CD8 balanced; later expanders leaned CD4+.

Germline V gene sequence: CDR1 MNHEY, CDR2 SVGAGI. The CDR3 covers 15 residues. V shed 6 bases, J shed 4 bases, and the junction held 7 bases outside the gene matches. A note on this clonotype: The antigen remains unidentified.

Using constant-segment primers, 5'RACE produced TCR alpha and TCR beta cDNA libraries carrying sample barcodes and UMIs. MiXCR, run by TCRdb on the 5' RACE reads, gives a single entry per CDR3 protein. The repertoire holds roughly 250,000 distinct CDR3 sequences, with 16% as singletons. Sequencing was carried out using PBMCs or a T cell subset sorted from them (not recorded which). The chain links TRBV6-5 to TRBJ2-1; 9 bases are a match to TRBD1. The receptor was derived from a man aged 18 to 30 who had mild COVID-19 (a few samples of this study predate the infection). Cell type and time point are not known. CDR3 sequence reads: CASSRDGTGYNEQFF. DNA for the CDR3: TGTGCCAGCAGCCGAGACGGGACAGGGTACAATGAGCAGTTCTTC.